The 19 T cell receptor beta chains below all came from one sample that was sequenced in a study of cytomegalovirus exposure and HLA in healthy donors. Primers for the PCR totalled 60 Vbeta and 13 Jbeta. Generated by immunoSEQ multiplex PCR, the TCRdb table keeps only in-frame clones and is missing some. This sample carries 120,000 to 150,000 clones, 78% of them seen once, and the ten largest clones take about 3%. The sequenced sample consisted of PBMCs. These receptors were taken from a middle-aged man in good health and CMV-seropositive.

The chain has TRBV19 and TRBJ2-2, with 7 positions matching TRBD1. CDR3 length: 14 residues. V dropped 6 bases and J dropped 4; count of bases not matched to a gene: 5. Germline V gives CDR1 LNHDA, CDR2 SQIVND (reference sequence). In nucleotides, the CDR3 is TGTGCCAGTAGCCACAGGGGAGCCACCGGGGAGCTGTTTTTT. Its translation: CASSHRGATGELFF.

The CDR3 sequence is CASSYNSGAPGYTF. The CDR3 DNA follows: TGTGCCAGCAGTTACAATTCAGGGGCGCCTGGCTACACCTTC. The rearrangement links TRBV6-6 to TRBJ1-2; possible D gene TRBD1, 6 bases. The CDR3 has 14 residues. In germline, CDR1 is MNHNY, CDR2 SVGAGI (reference sequence). Trimming removed 2 bases at V and 7 bases at J, with 14 bases between.

Notes on this clone: This same CDR3 is encoded by further DNA sequences in the sample. V and J are TRBV9 and TRBJ1-1; no clear D gene. V was clipped by 0 bases and J by 1 base, with 4 bases between them. The germline CDR1 and CDR2 sequences are SGDLS and YYNGEE. CDR3 length: 13 amino acids. The DNA of the CDR3 is TGTGCCAGCAGCGTAGCAGGGAACACTGAAGCTTTCTTT. Its translation is CASSVAGNTEAFF.

This chain joins TRBV14 and TRBJ2-7, with TRBD1 matching over 9 bases. The V gene's germline CDR1 is SGHDN and CDR2 FVKESK. CDR3 length: 15 residues. Trimming removed 5 bases from V and 5 bases from J; junction bases left unmatched: 10. CDR3 coding DNA: TGTGCCAGCAGCTCCTTCGGGGACAGGGTCCACGAGCAGTACTTC. The encoded protein is CASSSFGDRVHEQYF.

This sequence joins TRBV5-1 and TRBJ1-1, with 7 bases aligning to TRBD1. This CDR3 has 14 residues. The germline gives CDR1 SGHRS, CDR2 YFSETQ. Trimming removed 5 bases from V and 3 bases from J; junction bases left unmatched: 7. This chain's CDR3 is CASRRQGSDTEAFF. As DNA, the CDR3 is TGCGCCAGCAGGAGACAGGGTAGCGACACTGAAGCTTTCTTT.

This clone was observed once. The chain couples TRBV6-5 to TRBJ2-7; D uncertain. Trimming shortened V by 0 bases and J by 5 bases, and 14 bases separated the two germline ends. CDR3 length: 15 amino acids. Germline loops: CDR1 MNHEY, CDR2 SVGAGI. This CDR3 is CASSYSQLPNHEQYF. CDR3 DNA sequence: TGTGCCAGCAGTTACTCACAGTTACCCAACCACGAGCAGTACTTC.

CDR3 amino acids: CSVEPAGTYGYTF. DNA of the CDR3: TGCAGCGTTGAACCTGCAGGAACCTATGGCTACACCTTC. V gene TRBV29-1 combines with J gene TRBJ1-2, with D uncertain. This CDR3 region has 13 residues. Per germline, CDR1 SQVTM and CDR2 ANQGSEA. V was trimmed by 2 bases and J by 4 bases, leaving 11 bases between them.

A single count supports this clone. This sequence joins TRBV5-6 and TRBJ2-2; 11 nucleotides align to TRBD2. The CDR3 has 17 amino acids. The germline V gene has CDR1 SGHDT and CDR2 YYEEEE. The V and J ends lost 4 bases and 0 bases, in that order; junction bases with no gene match: 5. The CDR3, as DNA: TGTGCCAGCAGCGATAGCGGGAGGGACGCGAACACCGGGGAGCTGTTTTTT. This translates into CASSDSGRDANTGELFF.

The chain employs TRBV19 and TRBJ2-7, with 9 nucleotides matching TRBD1. This CDR3 region has 15 residues. V shed 9 bases and J 7 bases; nucleotides not matched to a gene: 16. Germline V gene sequence: CDR1 LNHDA, CDR2 SQIVND (reference sequence). CDR3 loop: CASRRAGQGGEEQYF. For the CDR3, the DNA is TGTGCCAGCCGCCGGGCGGGACAGGGTGGAGAAGAGCAGTACTTC.

The rearrangement joins TRBV5-4 to TRBJ1-1, with D possibly TRBD1 on 6 matching bases. Germline V gene lookup returns CDR1 SGHNT and CDR2 YYREEE (reference sequence). This CDR3 is built from 14 residues. V lost 4 bases, J lost 0 bases, and 10 bases lay in between. The CDR3 nucleotides read TGTGCCAGCAGCACGGGGGGGCTGAACACTGAAGCTTTCTTT. Amino acids: CASSTGGLNTEAFF.

J is TRBJ2-7 and V is TRBV4-1; 11 nucleotides agree with TRBD1. Trimming cost V 2 bases and J 3 bases; bases outside gene matches: 6. Germline V gene lookup returns CDR1 MGHRA and CDR2 YSYEKL. The CDR3 runs to 16 residues. CDR3 amino acids: CASSQSQGQGVYEQYF. The CDR3 coding sequence is TGCGCCAGCAGCCAATCCCAGGGACAGGGGGTCTACGAGCAGTACTTC.

This chain links TRBV5-1 with TRBJ2-7; TRBD1 matches 9 bases. This CDR3 has 14 residues. Trimming cost V 2 bases and J 2 bases; bases outside gene matches: 2. The germline CDR1 and CDR2 sequences are SGHRS and YFSETQ. CDR3 sequence (DNA): TGCGCCAGCAGCTTAGGGACAGGGACCTACGAGCAGTACTTC. Its translation is CASSLGTGTYEQYF.

On this clone: The junction departs from the called germline gene at one end, perhaps through a read error. V and J are TRBV4-3 and TRBJ2-7, with 11 bases identical to TRBD2. Germline V CDR1 and CDR2: LGHNA, YSLEER. The CDR3 totals 15 residues. The chain's CDR3 is CASSQDGTSGDKPHF. The CDR3 DNA reads TGCGCCAGCAGCCAAGATGGGACTAGCGGTGACAAACCACACTTC.

This clone was observed once. V and J are TRBV7-2 and TRBJ2-5; TRBD1 matches at 12 bases. CDR1 and CDR2 from the germline V gene are SGHTA and FQGNSA. The junction had 9 bases not matched to a gene; V was cut back by 6 bases and J by 7 bases. The CDR3 sequence is 15 residues long. DNA of the CDR3: TGTGCCAGCAGACCGGGACAGGGGGCGAGGGGGACCCAGTACTTC. It yields the protein CASRPGQGARGTQYF.

The V call is TRBV5-1, the J call TRBJ2-1; D unresolved. The CDR3 has 13 amino acids. CDR1 is SGHRS, CDR2 YFSETQ, per germline. Trimming pared 0 bases from V and 4 bases from J, leaving 5 bases between. CDR3 sequence: CASSLDSYNEQFF. The CDR3 DNA reads TGCGCCAGCAGCTTGGACTCTTACAATGAGCAGTTCTTC.

This rearrangement joins TRBV19 to TRBJ1-5; TRBD1 might be the D (5 bases). Germline V gene lookup returns CDR1 LNHDA and CDR2 SQIVND (reference sequence). V was cut by 4 bases and J by 1 base, with 17 bases left in between. CDR3 length: 17 amino acids. Here the CDR3 reads CASSRVKGWGSNQPQHF. The CDR3 region has the DNA TGTGCCAGTAGTAGGGTCAAAGGGTGGGGCAGCAATCAGCCCCAGCATTTT.

The genes are TRBV20-1 and TRBJ2-7; D is unresolved. The germline V gene encodes CDR1 DFQATT and CDR2 SNEGSKA (reference sequence). The CDR3 covers 11 residues. V was trimmed by 6 bases and J by 1 base, leaving 7 bases between them. The CDR3 here is CSASLSYEQYF. For the CDR3, the DNA is TGCAGTGCCTCCTTATCCTACGAGCAGTACTTC.

The rearrangement links TRBV29-1 to TRBJ2-2; weak D call: TRBD1 (5 bases). Trimming shortened V by 7 bases and J by 2 bases, and 11 bases separated the two germline ends. The germline CDR1 and CDR2 sequences are SQVTM and ANQGSEA. The CDR3 runs to 13 residues. Here the CDR3 DNA reads TGCAGCGCCCGACAGAGTAACACCGGGGAGCTGTTTTTT. Protein sequence: CSARQSNTGELFF.

CDR3 DNA: TGTGCCAGCTGCGGACAGGCCGTCGATACAGATACGCAGTATTTT. This encodes CASCGQAVDTDTQYF. The chain couples TRBV18 to TRBJ2-3, with 7 bases fitting TRBD1. This CDR3 comprises 15 residues. The V segment lost 7 bases and the J segment 3 bases; nucleotides outside the gene matches: 10. Per the germline V gene, CDR1 is KGHSH and CDR2 is LQKENI.